This is a list of T cell receptor beta chains from one sample in a study of shared clonotypes between healthy human individuals. Profiled with immunoSEQ multiplex PCR; TCRdb holds only in-frame clones, not every one. The table records around 700,000 clones, over 65% of them present only once. The sample comprised memory CD4+ T cells sorted from blood. These receptors all stem from a woman in her 30s in good health. The conserved cysteine and the conserved F or W are not part of the CDR3 here.

>TRBJ2-7|TRBV4-2
ASSQVSSLAGGDEQY
>TRBJ2-1|TRBV5-1
ASSIGTGGVEQF
>TRBJ1-1|TRBV5-5
ASRGQINTEAF
>TRBJ1-5|TRBV2
ASSEEAGSGQPQH
>TRBJ1-2|TRBV30
AWAKTGAWGYT
>TRBJ2-1|TRBV15
ATLWPGTSGGSPNEQF
>TRBJ1-5|TRBV2
ASSPDRGGHQPQH
>TRBJ1-1|TRBV29-1
SVGARGSLPEAF
>TRBJ1-2|TRBV4-1
ASSQVTVLGGYT
>TRBJ2-1|TRBV11-2
ASSPSSYNEQF
>TRBJ1-2|TRBV6-1
ASSSFRGRYGYT
>TRBJ2-3|TRBV29-1
SVGSTHSSTDTQY
>TRBJ2-6|TRBV5-8
ASSSVLSGANVLT
>TRBJ1-2|TRBV6-4
ASSDLGQGPYT
>TRBJ1-5|TRBV2
ASNEQGNNQPQH
>TRBJ1-2|TRBV6-1
ASRRVNYGYT
>TRBJ1-1|TRBV4-1
ASSQSLFSRTRAVEAF
>TRBJ2-7|TRBV2
ASSEMTSGPYEQY
>TRBJ2-7|TRBV19
ASNHREGYEQY
>TRBJ1-2|TRBV19
ASSITGVRGYT
>TRBJ2-1|TRBV5-1
ASSFGWSKNEQF
>TRBJ2-7|TRBV29-1
SVEARGTGDSYEQY
>TRBJ1-4|TRBV9
ASSVTGLANEKLF
>TRBJ1-2|TRBV4-1
ASSQDTQGGHSGYT
>TRBJ1-5|TRBV5-5
AGSHDREQPQH
>TRBJ1-5|TRBV28
ASSSSRGGFQDQPQH
>TRBJ1-5|TRBV2
ASRTQGSNQPQH
>TRBJ1-5|TRBV27
ASSLRQGVYQPQH
>TRBJ2-7|TRBV19
ASSITGTGLGRNEQY
>TRBJ1-4|TRBV28
AGKTATNEKLF
>TRBJ1-1|TRBV2
ASSDEGQGQSEAF
>TRBJ2-1|TRBV29-1
SVDQGALYNEQF
>TRBJ2-5|TRBV29-1
SVTGISGAETQY
>TRBJ1-2|TRBV4-1
ASSSRLGTWEGYT
>TRBJ1-1|TRBV27
ASRAQGDTEAF
>TRBJ2-7|TRBV7-3
ASSLWAGPQQY
>TRBJ2-1|TRBV5-6
ASSLNTEQF
>TRBJ1-2|TRBV6-1
AISVHRGYGYT
>TRBJ2-1|TRBV19
ASSIGGQTMYNEQF